The 26 T cell receptor beta chains listed next were all sequenced from one sample in a study of shared clonotypes between healthy human individuals (TCRdb year 2020). The library was obtained by the immunoSEQ multiplex PCR assay. Held by TCRdb, this immuneACCESS table contains in-frame sequences only and omits some clones. Under half of the omission traces to an unresolved V gene where checked; the cause of the rest is unknown. Here the sample has around 2.5 million clones; approximately 94% occur a single time. Approximately 0.35% of the sample is held by the ten biggest clonotypes. The sample was naive CD4+ T cells from PBMCs. In light of the paper, this sample's cell subset or site label describes: CD45RA+ positively selected. These receptors all come from a man in his late teens or twenties in good health. Some clones in this sample may be carry-over from other donors' samples.

The V gene is TRBV5-5, the J gene TRBJ2-7; no clear D. CDR3 length: 15 amino acids. Trimming pared 4 bases from V and 1 base from J, leaving 15 bases between. Germline-derived CDR1 and CDR2 are SGHKS and YYEKEE (reference sequence). The CDR3 is CASSDGLLSSYEQYF. DNA of the CDR3: TGTGCCAGCAGCGACGGGCTTCTTAGTTCCTACGAGCAGTACTTC.

The rearrangement links TRBV27 to TRBJ2-1, with D possibly TRBD1 on 5 matching bases. Trimming removed 5 bases from V and 0 bases from J, with 14 bases in between. The germline CDR1 and CDR2 sequences are MNHEY and SMNVEV (reference sequence). The CDR3 loop spans 16 amino acids. The CDR3 protein is CASSQTATSSYNEQFF. The CDR3 coding sequence is TGTGCCAGCAGTCAGACAGCTACAAGCTCCTACAATGAGCAGTTCTTC.

V usage is TRBV18 and J usage is TRBJ1-5; tentatively, D is TRBD1 (5 bases). CDR3 size: 15 residues. CDR1 and CDR2 from the germline V gene are KGHSH and LQKENI. V gave up 2 bases and J gave up 0 bases, with 8 bases separating them. CDR3 sequence (DNA): TGTGCCAGCTCACCAGACAGATATAGCAATCAGCCCCAGCATTTT. The encoded protein is CASSPDRYSNQPQHF.

The rearrangement uses TRBV7-2 and TRBJ2-7; D is undetermined. The CDR3 is 15 amino acids. Germline V gene sequence: CDR1 SGHTA, CDR2 FQGNSA. V gave up 4 bases and J gave up 2 bases, with 15 bases separating them. The CDR3 DNA reads as TGTGCCAGCAGCTGGCGAACCGGGCCCGCCTACGAGCAGTACTTC. This codes for CASSWRTGPAYEQYF.

Comment on this clone: The sample holds other DNA sequences that translate to the same CDR3. CDR3 in amino acids: CAISGLYNEQFF. CDR3 coding DNA: TGTGCCATCAGTGGACTTTACAATGAGCAGTTCTTC. The gene calls are TRBV10-3 and TRBJ2-1, with no clear D. Looked up from germline, CDR1 is ENHRY and CDR2 is SYGVKD. Trimming cost V 4 bases and J 4 bases, with 5 bases left between them. The CDR3 has 12 residues.

This rearrangement joins TRBV5-1 to TRBJ2-3; the D is unclear. CDR1 is SGHRS and CDR2 is YFSETQ in the germline V gene. The CDR3 loop spans 13 amino acids. V gave up 3 bases and J gave up 2 bases, with 7 bases separating them. For the CDR3, the DNA is TGCGCCAGCAGCTCGTATCCCACAGATACGCAGTATTTT. This translates into CASSSYPTDTQYF.

For this clone: This specimen includes other DNA sequences encoding the same CDR3. This chain uses TRBV11-3 with TRBJ2-7; D call uncertain. This CDR3 comprises 13 residues. V was shortened by 3 bases and J by 6 bases, with 12 bases between the two germline ends. CDR1 SGHNT and CDR2 YENEEA come from the germline V gene. The CDR3 DNA follows: TGTGCCAGCAGCTTGGGTTTGGCTGGCGAGCAGTACTTC. Translating it yields CASSLGLAGEQYF.

This chain connects TRBV7-2 to TRBJ1-1; no reliable D call. The CDR3 runs 15 residues. Germline CDR1 SGHTA, CDR2 FQGNSA. V was pared by 0 bases and J by 1 base, with 9 bases between. CDR3 bases: TGTGCCAGCAGCTTAGCTAGGGCCTGGAACACTGAAGCTTTCTTT. Amino acids: CASSLARAWNTEAFF.

As for this clone: Other DNA sequences in the sample encode the same CDR3. The rearrangement links TRBV9 to TRBJ2-3; TRBD2 matches at 10 bases. V trimming: 4 bases; J trimming: 3 bases; junction bases outside the gene matches: 2. Germline V gene lookup returns CDR1 SGDLS and CDR2 YYNGEE. The CDR3 contains 14 residues. The CDR3 loop is CASSPSGSTDTQYF. The CDR3 region has the DNA TGTGCCAGCAGCCCTAGCGGGAGTACAGATACGCAGTATTTT.

Note on this clone: Within the sample, other DNA sequences also encode this same CDR3. V and J are TRBV28 and TRBJ2-5; tentative D call: TRBD1 (6 bases). This CDR3 comprises 12 residues. CDR1 and CDR2 (germline): MDHEN, SYDVKM. V lost 6 bases and J lost 5, with 10 bases in between. The CDR3 sequence: CASRQGVETQYF. The CDR3 DNA sequence: TGTGCCAGCAGACAGGGCGTGGAGACCCAGTACTTC.

The chain recombines TRBV11-2 with TRBJ1-1; D is perhaps TRBD1 (5 bases). The CDR3 consists of 15 residues. Trimming pared 0 bases from V and 4 bases from J, leaving 12 bases between. The germline V gene has CDR1 SGHAT and CDR2 FQNNGV. The CDR3 is CASSLDLSGGTEAFF. The CDR3 DNA is TGTGCCAGCAGCTTAGATCTTTCGGGGGGCACTGAAGCTTTCTTT.

The chain uses TRBV30 and TRBJ2-7, with a weak D call TRBD1 (6 bases). V shed 8 bases and J shed 3 bases, with 14 bases lying between them. Germline V gene lookup returns CDR1 GTSNPN and CDR2 SVGIG (reference sequence). This CDR3 is 12 amino acids long. CDR3 sequence (DNA): TGTGCCGGGGGCCAATTGTACTACGAGCAGTACTTC. Its protein product is CAGGQLYYEQYF.

The sample holds one count of this clone. The chain has TRBV15 and TRBJ2-2; the D is unclear. Trimming removed 2 bases at V and 4 bases at J, with 2 bases between. The V gene's germline CDR1 is LNHNV and CDR2 YYDKDF (reference sequence). This CDR3 spans 12 amino acids. The CDR3 DNA reads TGTGCCACCAGCAGATTCACCGGGGAGCTGTTTTTT. Translated, it gives CATSRFTGELFF.

The chain employs TRBV7-2 and TRBJ2-7; 15 bases fit TRBD2. V was clipped by 5 bases and J by 6 bases; unmatched bases: 11. CDR3 length: 17 amino acids. CDR1 is SGHTA and CDR2 is FQGNSA in the germline V gene. The chain's CDR3 is CASSPKGLAGGGREQYF. The CDR3 DNA follows: TGTGCCAGCAGCCCCAAAGGACTAGCGGGAGGGGGTCGCGAGCAGTACTTC.

This clone came up a few times. The gene calls are TRBV19 and TRBJ2-7; TRBD1 agrees at 8 bases. The CDR3 extends over 14 amino acids. Looked up from germline, CDR1 is LNHDA and CDR2 is SQIVND (reference sequence). The V segment lost 3 bases and the J segment 5 bases; nucleotides outside the gene matches: 6. This CDR3 is CASSIFGQGDEQYF. The CDR3 DNA follows: TGTGCCAGTAGTATCTTTGGACAGGGTGACGAGCAGTACTTC.

Turning to this clone: Different DNA sequences within this sample yield the same CDR3. The chain links TRBV6-6 to TRBJ1-1, with TRBD1 identical over 9 bases. The CDR3 extends over 13 amino acids. Per the germline V gene, CDR1 is MNHNY and CDR2 is SVGAGI (reference sequence). After removal of 6 bases from V and 4 bases from J, the junction contained 3 bases not matched to a gene. CDR3 region: CASSLTGGTEAFF. The CDR3 region has the DNA TGTGCCAGCAGCCTGACAGGGGGCACTGAAGCTTTCTTT.

J is TRBJ1-2 and V is TRBV6-6; D possibly corresponds to TRBD1 (6 bases). The V gene lost 5 bases and the J gene lost 3 bases, with 16 bases spanning the gap. Germline V gene lookup returns CDR1 MNHNY and CDR2 SVGAGI (reference sequence). The CDR3 has 15 residues. CDR3 coding DNA: TGTGCCAGCAGTCCAAGACAGGTATCGGACTATGGCTACACCTTC. Its translation: CASSPRQVSDYGYTF.

The V and J genes are TRBV7-3 and TRBJ2-6, with D hard to call. Trimming removed 7 bases at V and 2 bases at J, with 15 bases between. Per the germline V gene, CDR1 is SGHTA and CDR2 is FQGTGA. The CDR3 covers 16 residues. The CDR3 DNA is TGTGCCAGCACCATCCCCGCGCTAACTGGGGCCAACGTCCTGACTTTC. It encodes CASTIPALTGANVLTF. Supplemented by reference TRBV7-3 and TRBJ2-6, the full variable domain reads GAGVSQTPSNKVTEKGKYVELRCDPISGHTALYWYRQSLGQGPEFLIYFQGTGAADDSGLPNDRFFAVRPEGSVSTLKIQRTERGDSAVYLCASTIPALTGANVLTFGAGSRLTVL.

The gene calls are TRBV2 and TRBJ1-2, with 8 nucleotides matching TRBD1. V gave up 3 bases and J gave up 1 base; unmatched junction bases: 4. CDR1 and CDR2 from the germline V gene are SNHLY and FYNNEI. The CDR3 extends over 15 amino acids. The CDR3 sequence is CASSEGRGLNYGYTF. The CDR3 DNA reads as TGTGCCAGCAGTGAGGGCAGGGGGCTTAACTATGGCTACACCTTC.

The V call is TRBV27, the J call TRBJ2-3, with a tentative D call TRBD2 (6 bases). From germline, CDR1 is MNHEY and CDR2 SMNVEV (reference sequence). V was pared by 4 bases and J by 2 bases, with 13 bases between. This CDR3 has 15 residues. CDR3 nucleotide sequence: TGTGCCAGCAGTTGGGCGGGGTTATTCACAGATACGCAGTATTTT. This gives the protein CASSWAGLFTDTQYF.

The chain carries TRBV11-3 and TRBJ2-1; weak D call: TRBD1 (6 bases). With 1 base removed from V and 6 bases from J, the gap between germline ends came to 10 bases. The CDR3 is 14 residues long. Per germline, CDR1 SGHNT and CDR2 YENEEA. The CDR3 is CASSLVQGSNEQFF. CDR3 in DNA: TGTGCCAGCAGCTTAGTTCAGGGGTCCAATGAGCAGTTCTTC.

Points on this clone: The conserved final phenylalanine or tryptophan is absent from the CDR3, which likely points to a read error. The DNA is omitted, as the CDR3 cannot be located on it reliably, and the CDR3 follows TCRdb's listing. The gene calls are TRBV6-1 and TRBJ2-7; TRBD2 was called by the table and not checked on the DNA. Germline CDR1 and CDR2: MNHNS and SASEGT. The CDR3 is 14 residues long, ends included. This chain's CDR3 is CASSERTSGSRVNL.

This clone was counted only a few times. This sequence joins TRBV9 and TRBJ1-1, with unresolved D. Germline V lookup: CDR1 SGDLS, CDR2 YYNGEE. V was cut by 4 bases and J by 1 base, with 14 bases left in between. This CDR3 has 15 residues. CDR3 protein: CASSTSVWGNTEAFF. The CDR3 DNA is TGTGCCAGCAGCACATCCGTCTGGGGGAACACTGAAGCTTTCTTT.

The chain combines TRBV29-1 with TRBJ2-1; 10 bases match TRBD2. Germline CDR1 SQVTM, CDR2 ANQGSEA. The CDR3 contains 13 residues. Unmatched junction bases numbered 10, after V lost 4 bases and J lost 13 bases. The CDR3 region is CSVGGLARPHQFF. The CDR3 region has the DNA TGCAGCGTTGGGGGACTAGCGCGACCCCACCAGTTCTTC.

This sequence joins TRBV11-3 and TRBJ2-7, with D unresolved. Deletions cut 11 bases from V and 6 bases from J, with 17 bases between. This CDR3 contains 12 residues. CDR1 and CDR2 from the germline V gene are SGHNT and YENEEA. The CDR3 region is CARKRGRTEQYF. CDR3 bases: TGTGCCCGCAAAAGAGGTAGGACCGAGCAGTACTTC.

The CDR3 nucleotides are TGCGCCAGCCAGGGGTATAGCGGAAGCTCCTACAATGAGCAGTTCTTC. This sequence encodes CASQGYSGSSYNEQFF. The chain is built from TRBV5-1 and TRBJ2-1; D could derive from TRBD1 or TRBD2 (6 bases each). Looked up from germline, CDR1 is SGHRS and CDR2 is YFSETQ. This CDR3 comprises 16 residues. V lost 7 bases, J lost 0 bases, and 17 bases lay in between.